The T cell receptor (beta chain) described here comes from a study of T cell responses to AZD1222 COVID-19 vaccine. Study in general: Pooled together were second doses at about 4 or about 12 weeks. Study findings and constraints: Spike-specific TCRs gained breadth and depth after people received two AZD1222 doses.

Germline V gene data show CDR1 as KGHDR and CDR2 as SFDVKD. The CDR3 spans 17 residues. After removal of 0 bases from V and 2 bases from J, the junction contained 4 bases not matched to a gene. Concerning this clone itself: The antigen remains undetermined.

Libraries were prepared by immunoSEQ multiplex PCR; TCRdb keeps only in-frame clonotypes and omits some of them. Among some 200,000 clones listed, roughly 93% were seen once. The input for sequencing was peripheral blood, taken on day 0 of AZD1222 vaccination. The chain employs TRBV24-1 and TRBJ2-7, with 12 bases fitting TRBD1. The origin of this receptor is an adult in good health. As DNA, the CDR3 is TGTGCCACCAGTGATTTGCGCCGGGACAGGGGGCCCTACGAGCAGTACTTC. Amino acids: CATSDLRRDRGPYEQYF.